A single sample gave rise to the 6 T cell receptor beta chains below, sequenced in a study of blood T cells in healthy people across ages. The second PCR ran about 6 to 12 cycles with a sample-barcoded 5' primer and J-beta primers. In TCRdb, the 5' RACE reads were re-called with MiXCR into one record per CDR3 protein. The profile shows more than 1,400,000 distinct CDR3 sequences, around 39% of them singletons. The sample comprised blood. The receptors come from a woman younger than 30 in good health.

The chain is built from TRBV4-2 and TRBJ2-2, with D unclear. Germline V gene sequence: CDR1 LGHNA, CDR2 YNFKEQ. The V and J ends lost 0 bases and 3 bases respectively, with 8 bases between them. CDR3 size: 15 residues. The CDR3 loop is CASSQDAKHTGELFF. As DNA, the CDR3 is TGTGCCAGCAGCCAAGACGCCAAGCACACCGGGGAGCTGTTTTTT.

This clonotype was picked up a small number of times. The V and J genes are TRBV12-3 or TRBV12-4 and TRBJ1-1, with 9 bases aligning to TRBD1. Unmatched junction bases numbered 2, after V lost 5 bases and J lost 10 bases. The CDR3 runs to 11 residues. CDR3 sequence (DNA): TGTGCCAGCAGTCGACAGGGGGGAGCTTTCTTT. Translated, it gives CASSRQGGAFF.

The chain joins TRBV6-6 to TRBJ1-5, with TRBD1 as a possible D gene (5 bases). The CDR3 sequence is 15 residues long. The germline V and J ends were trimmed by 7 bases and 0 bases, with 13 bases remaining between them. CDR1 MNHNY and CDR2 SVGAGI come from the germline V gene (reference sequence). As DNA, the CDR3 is TGTGCCAGCAATTCAGACAGCGATAGCAATCAGCCCCAGCATTTT. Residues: CASNSDSDSNQPQHF.

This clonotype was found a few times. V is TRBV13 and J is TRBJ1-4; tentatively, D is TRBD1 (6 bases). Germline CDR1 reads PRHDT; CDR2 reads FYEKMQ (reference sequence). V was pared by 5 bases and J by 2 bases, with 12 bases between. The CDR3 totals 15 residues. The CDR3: CASSATGGTNEKLFF. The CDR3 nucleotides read TGTGCCAGCAGCGCGACAGGAGGCACTAATGAAAAACTGTTTTTT. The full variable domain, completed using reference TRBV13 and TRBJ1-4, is AAGVIQSPRHLIKEKRETATLKCYPIPRHDTVYWYQQGPGQDPQFLISFYEKMQSDKGSIPDRFSAQQFSDYHSELNMSSLELGDSALYFCASSATGGTNEKLFFGSGTQLSVL.

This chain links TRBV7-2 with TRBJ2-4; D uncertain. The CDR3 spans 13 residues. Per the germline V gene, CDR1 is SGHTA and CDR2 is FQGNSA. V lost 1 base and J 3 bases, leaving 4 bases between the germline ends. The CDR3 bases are TGTGCCAGCAGCTTAGAACTCAAAAACATTCAGTACTTC. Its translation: CASSLELKNIQYF. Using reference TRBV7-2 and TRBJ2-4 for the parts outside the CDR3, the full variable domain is GAGVSQSPSNKVTEKGKDVELRCDPISGHTALYWYRQSLGQGLEFLIYFQGNSAPDKSGLPSDRFSAERTGGSVSTLTIQRTQQEDSAVYLCASSLELKNIQYFGAGTRLSVL.

The chain's CDR3 is CASSNGSPYEQYF. CDR3 nucleotide sequence: TGTGCCAGCAGTAACGGGTCGCCCTACGAGCAGTACTTC. V and J are TRBV6-5 and TRBJ2-7; no reliable D call. Germline loops: CDR1 MNHEY, CDR2 SVGAGI. CDR3 length: 13 amino acids. V shed 5 bases and J shed 2 bases, with 10 bases lying between them.